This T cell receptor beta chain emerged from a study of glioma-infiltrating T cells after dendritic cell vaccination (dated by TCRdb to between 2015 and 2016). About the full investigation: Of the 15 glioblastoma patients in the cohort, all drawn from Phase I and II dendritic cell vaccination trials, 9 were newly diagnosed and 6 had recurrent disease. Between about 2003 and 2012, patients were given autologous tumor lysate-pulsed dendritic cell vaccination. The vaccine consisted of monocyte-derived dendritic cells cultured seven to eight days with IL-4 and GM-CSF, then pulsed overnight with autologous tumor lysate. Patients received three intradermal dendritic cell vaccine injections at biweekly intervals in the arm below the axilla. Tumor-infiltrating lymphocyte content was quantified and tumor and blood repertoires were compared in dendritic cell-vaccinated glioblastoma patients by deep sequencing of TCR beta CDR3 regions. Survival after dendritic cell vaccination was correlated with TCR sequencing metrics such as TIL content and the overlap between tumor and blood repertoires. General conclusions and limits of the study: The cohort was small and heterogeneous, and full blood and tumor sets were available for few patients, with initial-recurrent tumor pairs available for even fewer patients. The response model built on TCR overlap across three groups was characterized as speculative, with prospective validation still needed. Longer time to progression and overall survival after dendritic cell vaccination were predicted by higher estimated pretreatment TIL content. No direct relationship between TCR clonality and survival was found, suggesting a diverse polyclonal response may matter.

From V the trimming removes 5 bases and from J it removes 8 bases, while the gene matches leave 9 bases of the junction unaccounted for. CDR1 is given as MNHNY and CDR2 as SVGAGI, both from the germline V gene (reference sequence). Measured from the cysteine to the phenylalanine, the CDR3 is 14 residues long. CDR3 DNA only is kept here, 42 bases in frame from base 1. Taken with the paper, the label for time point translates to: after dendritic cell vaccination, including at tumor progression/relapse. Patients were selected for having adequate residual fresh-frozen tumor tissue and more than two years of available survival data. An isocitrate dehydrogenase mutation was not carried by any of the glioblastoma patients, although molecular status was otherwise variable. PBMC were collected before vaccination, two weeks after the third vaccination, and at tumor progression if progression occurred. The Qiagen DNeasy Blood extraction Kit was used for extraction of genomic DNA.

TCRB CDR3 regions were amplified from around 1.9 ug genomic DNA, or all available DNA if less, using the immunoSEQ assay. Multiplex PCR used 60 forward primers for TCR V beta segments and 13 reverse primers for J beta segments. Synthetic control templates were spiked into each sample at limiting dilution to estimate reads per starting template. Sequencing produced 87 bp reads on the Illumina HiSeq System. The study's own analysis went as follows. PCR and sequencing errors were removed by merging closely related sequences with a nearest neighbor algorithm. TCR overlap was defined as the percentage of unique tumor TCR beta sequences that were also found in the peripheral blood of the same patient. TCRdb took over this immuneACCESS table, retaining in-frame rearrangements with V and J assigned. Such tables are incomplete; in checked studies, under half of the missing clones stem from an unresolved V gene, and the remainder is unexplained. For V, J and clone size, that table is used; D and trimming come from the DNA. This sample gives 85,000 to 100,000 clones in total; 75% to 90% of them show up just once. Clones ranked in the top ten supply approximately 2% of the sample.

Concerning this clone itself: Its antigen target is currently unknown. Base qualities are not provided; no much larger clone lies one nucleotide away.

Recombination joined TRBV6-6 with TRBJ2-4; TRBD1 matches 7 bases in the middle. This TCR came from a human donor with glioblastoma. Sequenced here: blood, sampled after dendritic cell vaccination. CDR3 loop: CASSRTGAWDIQYF. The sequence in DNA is TGTGCCAGCAGTCGCACAGGGGCTTGGGACATTCAGTACTTC.